Reported below is one TCR beta chain. With a J-beta primer mix and a sample-barcoded 5' primer, a second PCR ran 7 to 11 cycles. TCRdb reprocessed the 5' RACE reads via MiXCR and lists one record per CDR3 protein. The sample consists of about 1.7 million distinct CDR3 sequences, about 28% of them appearing once. Per the germline V gene, CDR1 is SNHLY and CDR2 is FYNNEI. The CDR3 is 15 residues long. Trimming left V 1 base short and J 3 bases short, with 10 bases between. This entry comes from a study of blood T cells in healthy people across ages. The origin of this receptor is a woman aged 25 to 39 in good health. V and J are TRBV2 and TRBJ1-5; D unresolved. The material sequenced was blood. In DNA form, the CDR3 reads TGTGCCAGCAGTGAAGTGCTCTTCTCCAATCAGCCCCAGCATTTT. Protein product: CASSEVLFSNQPQHF.